The clone carrying this T cell receptor (beta chain) was detected a few times. Its antigen is as yet unknown. Every TCR cDNA molecule carried a tag that served as a unique molecular identifier. TCRdb reprocessed the 5' RACE reads with MiXCR, giving one entry per CDR3 protein. Here the sample spans some 70,000 distinct CDR3 sequences, approximately 12% being singletons. Noted time point: sample taken at primary tumor resection. Unsorted samples of tumor, nontumor lung or frozen PBMC had their whole RNA sequenced. A total of approximately 75 untreated early-stage non-small cell lung cancer patients served as donors. The sample comes from a study of spatial heterogeneity in lung cancer. At the level of the study: Each unique TCR and UMI combination was seen more than ten times on average in raw reads.

Regarding the study as a whole: Ubiquitous expanded tumor TCRs were seen in blood more at resection than at follow-up.

Sequenced here: PBMCs, sampled at surgery. The receptor was derived from a male donor with early-stage non-small cell lung cancer.

The CDR3: CASSQEAGSGYTF. CDR3 nucleotides: TGCGCCAGCAGCCAAGAAGCAGGGAGTGGCTACACCTTC. V usage is TRBV4-3 and J usage is TRBJ1-2; the D gene is possibly TRBD1 (5 bases). V was cut by 0 bases and J by 7 bases, with 9 bases left in between. The CDR3 is 13 residues long. The germline CDR1 and CDR2 sequences are LGHNA and YSLEER.